This T cell receptor beta chain came from a study of blood T cells in healthy people across ages. Study details: Template-switching capture recovered about one barcoded beta molecule per two T cells. Findings and caveats of the study: Per-million-T-cell TCR beta diversity fell roughly linearly with age. Diversity estimates from one million T cells were considered underestimates. The unknown donor CMV status may have confounded expanded clonotype changes.

Many counts were recorded for this clonotype. The antigen remains undetermined. The use of a sample-barcoded 5' primer and a J-beta primer mix characterized a second PCR of about 7 to 12 cycles. TCRdb itself ran the 5' RACE reads through MiXCR, one entry per CDR3 protein. The sample lists about 2 million distinct CDR3 sequences, 40% to 55% occurring once. The CDR3 runs 14 residues. Germline CDR1 and CDR2: SGHRS and YFSETQ. V gave up 3 bases and J gave up 5 bases; unmatched junction bases: 5. The specimen was blood. The TCR was taken from a woman between 40 and 55 years old in good health. This chain uses TRBV5-1 with TRBJ2-1; 7 bases match TRBD1. The CDR3 coding sequence is TGCGCCAGCAGCTCGGGACAGTACCACAATGAGCAGTTCTTC. Its translation: CASSSGQYHNEQFF.